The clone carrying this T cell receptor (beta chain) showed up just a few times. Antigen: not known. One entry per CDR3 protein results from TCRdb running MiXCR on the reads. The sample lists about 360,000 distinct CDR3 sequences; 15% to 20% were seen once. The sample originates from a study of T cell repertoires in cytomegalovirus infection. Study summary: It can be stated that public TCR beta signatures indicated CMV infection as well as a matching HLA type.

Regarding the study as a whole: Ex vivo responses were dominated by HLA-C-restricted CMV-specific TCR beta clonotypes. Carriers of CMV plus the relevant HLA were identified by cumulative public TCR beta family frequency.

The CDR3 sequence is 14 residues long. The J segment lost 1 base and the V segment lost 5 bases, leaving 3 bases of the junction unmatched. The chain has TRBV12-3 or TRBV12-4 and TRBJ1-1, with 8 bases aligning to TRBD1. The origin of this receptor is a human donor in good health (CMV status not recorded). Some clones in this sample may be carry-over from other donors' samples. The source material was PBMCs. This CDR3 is CASSIDRGNTEAFF. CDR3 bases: TGTGCCAGCAGTATTGACAGGGGGAACACTGAAGCTTTCTTT.